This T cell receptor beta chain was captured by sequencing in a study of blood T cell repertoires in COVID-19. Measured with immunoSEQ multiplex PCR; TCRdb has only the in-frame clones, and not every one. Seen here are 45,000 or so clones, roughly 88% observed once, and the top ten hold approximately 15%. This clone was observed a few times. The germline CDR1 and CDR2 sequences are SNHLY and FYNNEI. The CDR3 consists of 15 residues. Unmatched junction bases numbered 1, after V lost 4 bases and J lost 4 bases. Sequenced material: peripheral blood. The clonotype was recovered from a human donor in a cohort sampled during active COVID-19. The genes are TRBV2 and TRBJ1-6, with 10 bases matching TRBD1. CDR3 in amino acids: CASSAGQGYNSPLHF. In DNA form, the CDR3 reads TGTGCCAGCAGTGCGGGACAGGGGTATAATTCACCCCTCCACTTT.